The clone carrying this T cell receptor (beta chain) showed up just once. The V gene's germline CDR1 is SNHLY and CDR2 FYNNEI. The CDR3 consists of 13 residues. V lost 7 bases and J 0 bases, leaving 10 bases between the germline ends. TCRdb's copy holds only in-frame clones and misses some; the assay was immunoSEQ multiplex PCR. The sample contains around 150,000 clones, approximately 91% of which appear only once. This sample is drawn from a study of T cell responses to AZD1222 COVID-19 vaccine. Source: peripheral blood, taken 28 days after the second AZD1222 dose. The chain is built from TRBV2 and TRBJ2-7, with a possible D match to TRBD2 (6 bases). This TCR was recovered from an adult who received the AZD1222 COVID-19 vaccine. CDR3 nucleotides: TGTGCCAGCAAGGCCGGGGGCTCCTACGAGCAGTACTTC. Protein product: CASKAGGSYEQYF. Filled out from reference TRBV2 and TRBJ2-7, the complete variable domain reads EPEVTQTPSHQVTQMGQEVILRCVPISNHLYFYWYRQILGQKVEFLVSFYNNEISEKSEIFDDQFSVERPDGSNFTLKIRSTKLEDSAMYFCASKAGGSYEQYFGPGTRLTVT.